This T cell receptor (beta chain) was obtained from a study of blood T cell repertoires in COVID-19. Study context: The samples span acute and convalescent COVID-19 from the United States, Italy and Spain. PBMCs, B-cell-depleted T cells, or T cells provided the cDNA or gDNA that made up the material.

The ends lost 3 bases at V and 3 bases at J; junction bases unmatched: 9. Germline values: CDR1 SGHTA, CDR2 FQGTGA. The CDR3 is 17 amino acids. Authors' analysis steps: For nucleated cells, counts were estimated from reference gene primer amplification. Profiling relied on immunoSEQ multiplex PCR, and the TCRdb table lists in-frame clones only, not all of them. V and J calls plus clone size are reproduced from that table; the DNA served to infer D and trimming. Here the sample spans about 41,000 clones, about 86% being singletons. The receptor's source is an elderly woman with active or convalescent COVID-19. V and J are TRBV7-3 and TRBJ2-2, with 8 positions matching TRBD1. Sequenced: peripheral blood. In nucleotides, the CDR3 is TGTGCCAGCAGCTTCGCGGACAGGGTAGGTGACACCGGGGAGCTGTTTTTT. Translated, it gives CASSFADRVGDTGELFF.